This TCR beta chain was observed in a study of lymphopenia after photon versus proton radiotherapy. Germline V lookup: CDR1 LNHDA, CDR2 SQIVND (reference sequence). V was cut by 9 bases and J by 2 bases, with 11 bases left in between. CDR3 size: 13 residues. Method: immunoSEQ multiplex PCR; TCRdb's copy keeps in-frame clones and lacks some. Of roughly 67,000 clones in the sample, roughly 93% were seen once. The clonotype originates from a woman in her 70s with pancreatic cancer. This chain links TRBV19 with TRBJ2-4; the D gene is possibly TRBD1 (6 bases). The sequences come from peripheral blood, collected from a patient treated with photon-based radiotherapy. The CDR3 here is CASRDRTKNIQYF. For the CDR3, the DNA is TGTGCCAGCAGAGACAGGACCAAAAACATTCAGTACTTC.